This section outlines one T cell receptor (beta chain) sequence together with its context. Its specificity is unknown. This sample is part of a study of T-cell reconstitution after alpha-beta-depleted transplantation in children. Study-level results: About two months after transplant, alpha-beta T cells reportedly came from several hundred expanded graft clones.

TCRbeta library construction was performed incorporating unique molecular identifiers. TCRdb used MiXCR to reprocess the PCR reads, holding one entry per CDR3 protein. The sample contains approximately 800,000 distinct CDR3 sequences, approximately 15% of which appear only once. Germline V gives CDR1 ENHRY, CDR2 SYGVKD. Trimming left V 2 bases short and J 8 bases short, with 12 bases between. CDR3 length: 13 amino acids. The chain employs TRBV10-3 and TRBJ1-2, with no clear D. The origin of this receptor is a male patient under 18 who had a stem cell transplant for acute lymphoblastic leukemia, so the T cells may come from the graft donor. The sequenced sample was PBMCs, mostly from graft donor cells, obtained 360 days after TCRalphabeta/CD19-depleted stem cell transplant. The CDR3 spells CAISEPAREGYTF. The CDR3, as DNA: TGTGCCATCAGTGAGCCGGCCAGAGAGGGCTACACCTTC.